Following are 10 T cell receptor beta chains from one sample sequenced in a study of T cells after yellow fever vaccination. One entry per CDR3 protein, called by TCRdb with MiXCR from the 5' RACE reads. The sample contains approximately 550,000 distinct CDR3 sequences, approximately 13% of which appear only once. Sample: PBMCs, taken on the day of the yellow fever booster vaccination. All receptors derive from a man aged 30-40 years who received the YFV17D yellow fever vaccine.

The chain is built from TRBV28 and TRBJ2-7, with 7 nucleotides matching TRBD2. Germline lookup yields CDR1 MDHEN and CDR2 SYDVKM. This CDR3 is built from 12 residues. V trimming: 7 bases; J trimming: 4 bases; junction bases outside the gene matches: 4. The CDR3 loop is CASMGGKYEQYF. The CDR3 bases are TGTGCCAGCATGGGGGGGAAGTACGAGCAGTACTTC. Full variable domain (remainder filled in from reference TRBV28 and TRBJ2-7): DVKVTQSSRYLVKRTGEKVFLECVQDMDHENMFWYRQDPGLGLRLIYFSYDVKMKEKGDIPEGYSVSREKKERFSLILESASTNQTSMYLCASMGGKYEQYFGPGTRLTVT.

This clonotype was counted only a few times. The chain joins TRBV6-5 to TRBJ2-7; 8 bases match TRBD2. J lost 3 bases, V lost 0 bases, and 10 bases had no gene match. The length of the CDR3 is 17 residues. Germline-derived CDR1 and CDR2 are MNHEY and SVGAGI. CDR3 DNA sequence: TGTGCCAGCAGTTACTCGCCTTTTACTAGCGGACACTACGAGCAGTACTTC. Protein product: CASSYSPFTSGHYEQYF.

The gene calls are TRBV7-2 and TRBJ2-2; a weak D match, TRBD2 (5 bases). This CDR3 is built from 14 residues. Germline assignment: CDR1 SGHTA and CDR2 FQGNSA. Trimming removed 5 bases at V and 8 bases at J, with 15 bases between. The CDR3 is CASSTLASGGELFF. The CDR3, as DNA: TGTGCCAGCAGCACCCTGGCCTCGGGAGGGGAGCTGTTTTTT. The variable domain in full, with the rest retrieved from reference TRBV7-2 and TRBJ2-2, is GAGVSQSPSNKVTEKGKDVELRCDPISGHTALYWYRQSLGQGLEFLIYFQGNSAPDKSGLPSDRFSAERTGGSVSTLTIQRTQQEDSAVYLCASSTLASGGELFFGEGSRLTVL.

The V gene is TRBV11-2, the J gene TRBJ2-7; TRBD2 might be the D (6 bases). Deletions cut 2 bases from V and 5 bases from J, with 19 bases between. Germline-derived CDR1 and CDR2 are SGHAT and FQNNGV. This CDR3 comprises 16 residues. CDR3 amino acids: CASSLPGRGGTNEQYF. The CDR3 region has the DNA TGTGCCAGCAGCTTACCAGGAAGGGGAGGTACGAACGAGCAGTACTTC.

This clonotype was seen just once. This chain links TRBV5-1 with TRBJ2-1, with 12 nucleotides matching TRBD2. Unmatched junction bases numbered 19, after V lost 4 bases and J lost 8 bases. This CDR3 spans 19 amino acids. CDR1 and CDR2 from the germline V gene are SGHRS and YFSETQ. CDR3 region: CASSPGPPLQTSGSDEQFF. CDR3 DNA sequence: TGCGCCAGCAGCCCTGGCCCCCCTCTACAGACTAGCGGGAGCGATGAGCAGTTCTTC.

The chain uses TRBV7-9 and TRBJ2-3; a possible D gene is TRBD2 (6 bases). Germline loops: CDR1 SEHNR, CDR2 FQNEAQ (reference sequence). V lost 7 bases to trimming and J lost 2 bases, with 13 bases between them. The CDR3 sequence is 14 residues long. CDR3 sequence: CASTRDSYTDTQYF. CDR3 bases: TGTGCCAGCACCAGGGACTCCTACACAGATACGCAGTATTTT.

The table lists this clonotype with many counts. The V gene is TRBV12-3 or TRBV12-4, the J gene TRBJ2-3; D gene uncertain. Trimming shortened V by 6 bases and J by 5 bases, and 15 bases separated the two germline ends. This CDR3 contains 14 residues. The CDR3 region has the DNA TGTGCCAGCAGACCCACCGTAGTCCAAGATACGCAGTATTTT. Its protein product is CASRPTVVQDTQYF.

This clonotype was seen only a few times. The chain uses TRBV29-1 and TRBJ2-5, with D unclear. Trimming stripped 5 bases from V and 2 bases from J, with 9 bases between. This CDR3 is 12 amino acids long. Germline loops: CDR1 SQVTM, CDR2 ANQGSEA. Here the CDR3 reads CSVILQQETQYF. CDR3 nucleotide sequence: TGCAGCGTTATACTCCAGCAAGAGACCCAGTACTTC.

This clonotype was detected a few times. The V and J genes are TRBV5-1 and TRBJ2-7; weak D call: TRBD2 (5 bases). The CDR3 sequence is 14 residues long. Between the trimmed V and J ends, which lost 5 bases and 2 bases, there was a span of 14 bases. Looked up from germline, CDR1 is SGHRS and CDR2 is YFSETQ. CDR3 in DNA: TGCGCCAGCAGTCCGGGATTACTAACCTACGAGCAGTACTTC. This gives the protein CASSPGLLTYEQYF. Variable domain in full (rest from reference TRBV5-1 and TRBJ2-7): KAGVTQTPRYLIKTRGQQVTLSCSPISGHRSVSWYQQTPGQGLQFLFEYFSETQRNKGNFPGRFSGRQFSNSRSEMNVSTLELGDSALYLCASSPGLLTYEQYFGPGTRLTVT.

CDR3 in amino acids: CASRPGFDYGYTF. The CDR3 DNA reads TGTGCCAGCAGGCCAGGGTTCGACTATGGCTACACCTTC. The J gene is TRBJ1-2, the V gene TRBV28, with D perhaps matching TRBD1 (5 bases). This CDR3 has 13 residues. Germline values: CDR1 MDHEN, CDR2 SYDVKM. V was trimmed by 6 bases and J by 3 bases, leaving 11 bases between them.